This T cell receptor (beta chain) was recorded in a study of T cells expressing NK-cell markers. This CDR3 contains 18 residues. The germline CDR1 and CDR2 sequences are DFQATT and SNEGSKA (reference sequence). TCRdb reprocessed the 5' RACE reads, with one entry per CDR3 protein and no DNA. This listing includes about 460,000 distinct CDR3 sequences. This TCR was recovered from a woman in her 50s in good health. Sequencing was carried out using blood T cells: a sorted CD56 or NKG2C T cell subset, CD4+ or CD8+ T cells, or bulk PBMC T cells (not recorded which). This chain links TRBV20-1 with TRBJ2-1; TCRdb proposes TRBD2, but this gene call is untestable without DNA. The CDR3 spells CSALGRPGSRYRSNEQFF.